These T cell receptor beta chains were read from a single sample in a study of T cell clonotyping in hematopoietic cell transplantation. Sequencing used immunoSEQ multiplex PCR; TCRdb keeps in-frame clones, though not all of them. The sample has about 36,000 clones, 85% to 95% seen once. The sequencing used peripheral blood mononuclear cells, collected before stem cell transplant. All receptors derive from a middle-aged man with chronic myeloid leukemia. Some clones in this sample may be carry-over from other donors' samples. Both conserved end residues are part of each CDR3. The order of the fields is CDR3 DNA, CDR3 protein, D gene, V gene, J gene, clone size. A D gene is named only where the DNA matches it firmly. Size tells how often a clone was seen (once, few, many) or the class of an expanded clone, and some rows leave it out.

CDR3 DNA: TGTGCCTGGAGTTTATACAGGGAAGGGACTGAAGCTTTCTTT
CDR3 protein: CAWSLYREGTEAFF
D gene: NA
V gene: TRBV30
J gene: TRBJ1-1
clone size: NA

CDR3 DNA: TGTGCCAGCAGCCATGGGGGGCATCGCATTTCACCCCTCCACTTT
CDR3 protein: CASSHGGHRISPLHF
D gene: NA
V gene: TRBV5-8
J gene: TRBJ1-6
clone size: NA

CDR3 DNA: TGTGCCAGCAGCTCTGGGGACAGGGATGGCTACACCTTC
CDR3 protein: CASSSGDRDGYTF
D gene: TRBD1
V gene: TRBV7-2
J gene: TRBJ1-2
clone size: NA

CDR3 DNA: TGTGCCTGGAGTGTACAAACAGATACGCAGTATTTT
CDR3 protein: CAWSVQTDTQYF
D gene: NA
V gene: TRBV30
J gene: TRBJ2-3
clone size: NA

CDR3 DNA: TGTGCCAGCAGGACAGGGGGCGCGATATACGAGCAGTACTTC
CDR3 protein: CASRTGGAIYEQYF
D gene: TRBD1
V gene: TRBV28
J gene: TRBJ2-7
clone size: NA

CDR3 DNA: TGTGCCAGCAGCGTCGCCCCACAGGGAAATGAGGGCACAGATACGCAGTATTTT
CDR3 protein: CASSVAPQGNEGTDTQYF
D gene: NA
V gene: TRBV9
J gene: TRBJ2-3
clone size: NA

CDR3 DNA: TGTGCCTGCACCTCTCACGGGCAGGGCTACGAGCAGTACTTC
CDR3 protein: CACTSHGQGYEQYF
D gene: NA
V gene: TRBV30
J gene: TRBJ2-7
clone size: NA

CDR3 DNA: TGCGCCAGCAGCTTCGGGAGCTCCTACAATGAGCAGTTCTTC
CDR3 protein: CASSFGSSYNEQFF
D gene: NA
V gene: TRBV5-1
J gene: TRBJ2-1
clone size: once

CDR3 DNA: TGTGCCAGCACCCTTGGTAGGGGGAATGGCTACACCTTC
CDR3 protein: CASTLGRGNGYTF
D gene: NA
V gene: TRBV11-1
J gene: TRBJ1-2
clone size: once

CDR3 DNA: TGTGCCAGCAGCTTCACAGGGCGGACTGAAGCTTTCTTT
CDR3 protein: CASSFTGRTEAFF
D gene: NA
V gene: TRBV4-2
J gene: TRBJ1-1
clone size: NA

CDR3 DNA: TGTGCCAGCAGCTTTTCCCGGGACACTAATGAGCAGTTCTTC
CDR3 protein: CASSFSRDTNEQFF
D gene: NA
V gene: TRBV5-4
J gene: TRBJ2-1
clone size: NA

CDR3 DNA: TGCGCCAGCAGCCAAGATTGGGGGATGGGGGGGCGCACAGATACGCAGTATTTT
CDR3 protein: CASSQDWGMGGRTDTQYF
D gene: NA
V gene: TRBV4-3
J gene: TRBJ2-3
clone size: NA

CDR3 DNA: TGTGCCACCAGCAGAGACCCCCTCGGATCGGATACGCAGTATTTT
CDR3 protein: CATSRDPLGSDTQYF
D gene: NA
V gene: TRBV15
J gene: TRBJ2-3
clone size: NA

CDR3 DNA: TGTGCCAGCCGGACAGGGCTAAACACCGGGGAGCTGTTTTTT
CDR3 protein: CASRTGLNTGELFF
D gene: TRBD1
V gene: TRBV2
J gene: TRBJ2-2
clone size: NA

CDR3 DNA: TGTGCCAGTACCCCTGGGAGGGGATTGTCCTACGAGCAGTACTTC
CDR3 protein: CASTPGRGLSYEQYF
D gene: TRBD2
V gene: TRBV19
J gene: TRBJ2-7
clone size: NA

CDR3 DNA: TGTGCCAGCAGTTCACTCGACGGGAGCTATGGCTACACCTTC
CDR3 protein: CASSSLDGSYGYTF
D gene: NA
V gene: TRBV28
J gene: TRBJ1-2
clone size: NA

CDR3 DNA: TGTGCCAGCAGCTTAGCCCCGGGACCATTCAATGAGCAGTTCTTC
CDR3 protein: CASSLAPGPFNEQFF
D gene: NA
V gene: TRBV7-2
J gene: TRBJ2-1
clone size: NA

CDR3 DNA: TGCAGTGCGCCCCGGGTTGATACGCAGTATTTT
CDR3 protein: CSAPRVDTQYF
D gene: NA
V gene: TRBV20-1
J gene: TRBJ2-3
clone size: NA

CDR3 DNA: TGTGCCAGCGCCCTTGGGTTAGCAGGGGATAATTCACCCCTCCACTTT
CDR3 protein: CASALGLAGDNSPLHF
D gene: NA
V gene: TRBV28
J gene: TRBJ1-6
clone size: once

CDR3 DNA: TGTGCCAGCAGCCCTACTAGAACCCGACCCGGCGCAGATACGCAGTATTTT
CDR3 protein: CASSPTRTRPGADTQYF
D gene: NA
V gene: TRBV11-3
J gene: TRBJ2-3
clone size: NA

CDR3 DNA: TGCGCCAGCAGTGCGGCAGTCCAGGTAACAGATACGCAGTATTTT
CDR3 protein: CASSAAVQVTDTQYF
D gene: NA
V gene: TRBV10-1
J gene: TRBJ2-3
clone size: NA

CDR3 DNA: TGTGCCAGCAGCTTATATGCAGGGGATGACGAGCAGTACTTC
CDR3 protein: CASSLYAGDDEQYF
D gene: NA
V gene: TRBV11-3
J gene: TRBJ2-7
clone size: NA

CDR3 DNA: TGTGCCAGCAGCGGGGATAGCAATCAGCCCCAGCATTTT
CDR3 protein: CASSGDSNQPQHF
D gene: NA
V gene: TRBV2
J gene: TRBJ1-5
clone size: NA

CDR3 DNA: TGTGCCAGCAGCTTGGAAGGGGGTAATTCACCCCTCCACTTT
CDR3 protein: CASSLEGGNSPLHF
D gene: NA
V gene: TRBV5-5
J gene: TRBJ1-6
clone size: NA

CDR3 DNA: TGTGCCAGCAGGCTGAGGGCAACTAATGAAAAACTGTTTTTT
CDR3 protein: CASRLRATNEKLFF
D gene: NA
V gene: TRBV7-2
J gene: TRBJ1-4
clone size: NA

CDR3 DNA: TGTGCCAGCCTCCCGCGGGGGGGAGTCGACGAGCAGTACTTC
CDR3 protein: CASLPRGGVDEQYF
D gene: TRBD2
V gene: TRBV6-5
J gene: TRBJ2-7
clone size: NA

CDR3 DNA: TGTGCCAGCAGTGATATGGACAGGGGGCTAATCAACACTGAAGCTTTCTTT
CDR3 protein: CASSDMDRGLINTEAFF
D gene: TRBD1
V gene: TRBV2
J gene: TRBJ1-1
clone size: NA

CDR3 DNA: TGTGCCAGTAGTATACGGGGGAACCAGCCCCAGCATTTT
CDR3 protein: CASSIRGNQPQHF
D gene: NA
V gene: TRBV19
J gene: TRBJ1-5
clone size: NA

CDR3 DNA: TGTGCCAGCAGCTTCAGGGGGGAGAGGGAAGCTTTCTTT
CDR3 protein: CASSFRGEREAFF
D gene: TRBD1
V gene: TRBV11-3
J gene: TRBJ1-1
clone size: NA

CDR3 DNA: TGTGCCAGCAGCCCCCGTGGCGGCCAGGGGACAGATACGCAGTATTTT
CDR3 protein: CASSPRGGQGTDTQYF
D gene: NA
V gene: TRBV5-6
J gene: TRBJ2-3
clone size: NA

CDR3 DNA: TGTGCCATCAGTAGCAGCGGGGCGAACTACGAGCAGTACTTC
CDR3 protein: CAISSSGANYEQYF
D gene: TRBD2
V gene: TRBV10-3
J gene: TRBJ2-7
clone size: NA

CDR3 DNA: TGTGCCAGCAGCTTAGGGGGGACGAACAATGAGCAGTTCTTC
CDR3 protein: CASSLGGTNNEQFF
D gene: NA
V gene: TRBV7-3
J gene: TRBJ2-1
clone size: NA